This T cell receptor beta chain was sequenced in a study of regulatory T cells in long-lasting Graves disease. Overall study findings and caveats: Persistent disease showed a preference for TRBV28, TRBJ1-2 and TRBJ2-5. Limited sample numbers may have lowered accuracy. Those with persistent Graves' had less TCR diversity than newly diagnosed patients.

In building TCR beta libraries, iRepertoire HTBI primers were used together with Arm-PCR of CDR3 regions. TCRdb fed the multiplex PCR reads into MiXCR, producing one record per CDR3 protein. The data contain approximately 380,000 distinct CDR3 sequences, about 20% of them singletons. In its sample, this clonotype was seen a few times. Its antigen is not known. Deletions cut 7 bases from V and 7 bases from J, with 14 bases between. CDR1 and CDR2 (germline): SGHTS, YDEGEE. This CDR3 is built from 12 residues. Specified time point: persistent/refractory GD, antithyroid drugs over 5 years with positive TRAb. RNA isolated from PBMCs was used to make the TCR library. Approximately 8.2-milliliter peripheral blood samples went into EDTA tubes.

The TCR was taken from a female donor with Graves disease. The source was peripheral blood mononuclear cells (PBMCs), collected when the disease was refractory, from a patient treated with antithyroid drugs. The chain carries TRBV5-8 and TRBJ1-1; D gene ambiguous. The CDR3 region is CASRGGLIEAFF. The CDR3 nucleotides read TGTGCCAGCCGGGGAGGACTGATTGAAGCTTTCTTT.